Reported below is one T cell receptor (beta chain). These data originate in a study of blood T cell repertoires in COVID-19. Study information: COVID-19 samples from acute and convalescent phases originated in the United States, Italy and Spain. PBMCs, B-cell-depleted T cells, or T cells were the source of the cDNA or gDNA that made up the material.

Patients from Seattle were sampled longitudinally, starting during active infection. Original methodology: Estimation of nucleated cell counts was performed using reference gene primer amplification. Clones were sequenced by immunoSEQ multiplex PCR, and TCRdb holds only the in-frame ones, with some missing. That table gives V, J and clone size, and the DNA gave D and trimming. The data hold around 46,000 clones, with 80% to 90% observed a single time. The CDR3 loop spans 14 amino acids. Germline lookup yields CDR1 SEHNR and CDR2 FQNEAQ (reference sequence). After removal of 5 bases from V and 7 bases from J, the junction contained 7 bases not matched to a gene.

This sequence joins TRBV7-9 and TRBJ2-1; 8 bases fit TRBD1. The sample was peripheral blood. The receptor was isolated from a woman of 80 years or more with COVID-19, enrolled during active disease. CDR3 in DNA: TGTGCCAGCAGCCTCAACCACAGGGGGAATGAGCAGTTCTTC. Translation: CASSLNHRGNEQFF.